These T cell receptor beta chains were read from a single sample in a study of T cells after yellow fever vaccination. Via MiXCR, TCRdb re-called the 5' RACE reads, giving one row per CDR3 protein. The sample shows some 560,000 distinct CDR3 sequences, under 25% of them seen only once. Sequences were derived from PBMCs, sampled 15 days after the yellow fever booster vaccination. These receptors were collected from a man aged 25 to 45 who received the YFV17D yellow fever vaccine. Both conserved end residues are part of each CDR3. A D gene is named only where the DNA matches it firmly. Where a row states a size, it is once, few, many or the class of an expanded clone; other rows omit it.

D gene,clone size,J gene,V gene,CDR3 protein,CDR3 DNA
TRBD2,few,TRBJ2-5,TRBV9,CASSVAPLSGRNQETQYF,TGTGCCAGCAGCGTAGCCCCACTTAGCGGGAGGAATCAAGAGACCCAGTACTTC
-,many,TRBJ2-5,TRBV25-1,CASSETGPRETQYF,TGTGCCAGCAGTGAAACTGGTCCGAGGGAGACCCAGTACTTC
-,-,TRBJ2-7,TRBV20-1,CSARDRTFGQYF,TGCAGTGCTAGAGATAGGACATTCGGGCAGTACTTC
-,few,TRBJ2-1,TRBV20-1,CSLQTLGNEQFF,TGCAGTCTGCAGACCCTTGGGAATGAGCAGTTCTTC
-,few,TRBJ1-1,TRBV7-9,CASSSSSDTEAFF,TGTGCCAGCAGCTCGTCATCGGACACTGAAGCTTTCTTT
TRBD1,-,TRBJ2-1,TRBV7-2,CASSRGQGAYYEQFF,TGTGCCAGCAGCCGGGGACAGGGGGCGTATTATGAGCAGTTCTTC
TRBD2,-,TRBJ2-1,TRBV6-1,CASRDTSGSYEQFF,TGTGCCAGCAGAGATACTAGCGGGAGCTATGAGCAGTTCTTC
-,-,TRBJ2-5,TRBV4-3,CASSQDHYRRERYF,TGCGCCAGCAGCCAAGATCACTATCGGAGGGAAAGGTACTTC
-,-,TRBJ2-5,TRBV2,CASTEATYETQYF,TGTGCCAGCACAGAAGCGACCTACGAGACCCAGTACTTC
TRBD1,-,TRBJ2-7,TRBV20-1,CSARDPGTGIYEQYF,TGCAGTGCTAGAGATCCCGGGACAGGGATCTACGAGCAGTACTTC
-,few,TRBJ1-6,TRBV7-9,CASSLSQGGSPLHF,TGTGCCAGCAGCTTGTCCCAGGGTGGTTCACCCCTCCACTTT
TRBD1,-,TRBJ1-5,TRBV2,CASSEEQGAHQPQHF,TGTGCCAGCAGTGAGGAACAGGGGGCGCATCAGCCCCAGCATTTT
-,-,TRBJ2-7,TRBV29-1,CSVEVRRYEQYF,TGCAGCGTTGAAGTCAGGCGCTACGAGCAGTACTTC
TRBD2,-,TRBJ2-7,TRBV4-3,CASSQDHEGLIAGGPYEQYF,TGCGCCAGCAGCCAAGATCACGAGGGGCTGATAGCGGGAGGGCCCTACGAGCAGTACTTC
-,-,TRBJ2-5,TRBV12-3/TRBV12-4,CASSPDPGTQYF,TGTGCCAGCAGCCCGGACCCGGGGACCCAGTACTTC
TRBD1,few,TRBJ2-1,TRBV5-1,CASTWTGGFEQFF,TGCGCCAGCACCTGGACAGGGGGCTTTGAGCAGTTCTTC
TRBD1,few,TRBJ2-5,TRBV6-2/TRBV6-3,CASRNPGQVGTQYF,TGTGCCAGCAGAAACCCGGGACAGGTGGGGACCCAGTACTTC